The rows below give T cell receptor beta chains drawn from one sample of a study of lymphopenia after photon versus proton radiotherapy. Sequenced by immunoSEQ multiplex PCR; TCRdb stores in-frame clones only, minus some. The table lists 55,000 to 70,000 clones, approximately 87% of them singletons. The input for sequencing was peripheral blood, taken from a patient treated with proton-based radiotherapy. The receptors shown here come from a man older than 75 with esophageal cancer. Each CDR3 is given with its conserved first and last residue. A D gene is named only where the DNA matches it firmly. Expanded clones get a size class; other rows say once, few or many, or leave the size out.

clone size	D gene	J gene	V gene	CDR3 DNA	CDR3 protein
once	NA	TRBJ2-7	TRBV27	TGTGCCAGCAAGTCGGGACGAGAATTTGAGCAGTACTTC	CASKSGREFEQYF
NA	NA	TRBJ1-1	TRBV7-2	TGTGCCAGCAGCTTATACAGGGAGGTCAGTGAAGCTTTCTTT	CASSLYREVSEAFF
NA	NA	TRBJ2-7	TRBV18	TGTGCCAGCTCATATAACGGCGGGGTTGAGCAGTACTTC	CASSYNGGVEQYF
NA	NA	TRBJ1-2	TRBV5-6	TGTGCCAGCAGCTTGGTTGCCTATGGCTACACCTTC	CASSLVAYGYTF
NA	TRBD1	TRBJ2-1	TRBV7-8	TGTGCCAGCAGCTTAGGCGTCCGGGACAGCTATTACAATGAGCAGTTCTTC	CASSLGVRDSYYNEQFF
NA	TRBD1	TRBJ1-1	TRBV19	TGTGCCAGTAGGGGACCGGGACAGAGCCCTAACACTGAAGCTTTCTTT	CASRGPGQSPNTEAFF
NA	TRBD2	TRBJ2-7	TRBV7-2	TGTGCCAGCAGCTTAGGGTGGGAGGGCTACGAGCAGTACTTC	CASSLGWEGYEQYF
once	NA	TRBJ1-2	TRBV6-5	TGTGCCAGCAGTTACGACGCGGTCGATGGCTACACCTTC	CASSYDAVDGYTF
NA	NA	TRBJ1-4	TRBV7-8	TGTGCCAGCAGCTTAGACACTCCTAATGAAAAACTGTTTTTT	CASSLDTPNEKLFF
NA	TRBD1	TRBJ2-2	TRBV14	TGTGCCAGCAGCTACGACAGGGGCACCGGGGAGCTGTTTTTT	CASSYDRGTGELFF
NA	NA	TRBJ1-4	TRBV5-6	TGTGCCAGCAGCTTGTCGGGGCAAGATGAAAAACTGTTTTTT	CASSLSGQDEKLFF
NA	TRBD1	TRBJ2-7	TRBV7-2	TGTGCCAGCAGCGGCGGACAGGGGTACGAGCAGTACTTC	CASSGGQGYEQYF
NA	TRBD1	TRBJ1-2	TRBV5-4	TGTGCCAGCAGCTTGGCCACGGGACAGAGCTATGGCTACACCTTC	CASSLATGQSYGYTF
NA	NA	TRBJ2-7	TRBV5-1	TGCGCCAGCAGTCGCCGGCAGGCTACTAATGGGGAGCAGTACTTC	CASSRRQATNGEQYF
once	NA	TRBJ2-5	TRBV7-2	TGTGCCAGCAGCGAGACTAGAGGTGGGCAAGAGACCCAGTACTTC	CASSETRGGQETQYF
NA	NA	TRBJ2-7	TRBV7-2	TGTGCCAGCAGCCCTCGGACAGAGAGCTCCTACGAGCAGTACTTC	CASSPRTESSYEQYF
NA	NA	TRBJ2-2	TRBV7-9	TGTGCCAGCAGCCAGTGGGGGCTCACCGGGGAGCTGTTTTTT	CASSQWGLTGELFF
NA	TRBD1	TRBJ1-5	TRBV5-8	TGTGCCAGCAGCCCCGGGACAGGGAAGGGGGCCAATCAGCCCCAGCATTTT	CASSPGTGKGANQPQHF
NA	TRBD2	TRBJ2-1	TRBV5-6	TGTGCCAGCAGCAGTGCTAGCGGGGGATACAATGAGCAGTTCTTC	CASSSASGGYNEQFF
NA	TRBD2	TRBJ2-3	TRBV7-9	TGTGCCAGCAGCTTAGGCGGGGGGGGCACAGATACGCAGTATTTT	CASSLGGGGTDTQYF
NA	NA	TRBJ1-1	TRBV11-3	TGTGCCAGCAGCCTCGCACCGGGGGTGGGTGAAGCTTTCTTT	CASSLAPGVGEAFF
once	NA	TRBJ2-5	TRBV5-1	TGCGCCAGCAGCTTGACGGCAGGGGAGGGTGGAGAGACCCAGTACTTC	CASSLTAGEGGETQYF
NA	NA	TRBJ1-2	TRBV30	TGTGCCTGGAGTGTTTCAGGGTATGGCTACACCTTC	CAWSVSGYGYTF
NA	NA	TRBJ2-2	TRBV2	TGTGCCAGCAGTGAGTGGGGGGCGCGAACCGGGGAGCTGTTTTTT	CASSEWGARTGELFF
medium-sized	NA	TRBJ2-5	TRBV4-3	TGCGCCAGCAGCCAAGCCCTTCCAGGTTCCCAAGAGACCCAGTACTTC	CASSQALPGSQETQYF
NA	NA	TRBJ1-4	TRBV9	TGTGCCAGCAGCGTAGTCGCTGGGGCCGGGGGAAAACTGTTTTTT	CASSVVAGAGGKLFF
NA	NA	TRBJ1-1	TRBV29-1	TGCAGCGTTGAAGTGGGCGCTGAAGCTTTCTTT	CSVEVGAEAFF
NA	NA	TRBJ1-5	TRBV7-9	TGTGCCAGCAGCTTGTCCTTCAATCAGCCCCAGCATTTT	CASSLSFNQPQHF
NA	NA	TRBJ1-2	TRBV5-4	TGTGCCAGCAGCGCGGACAGTAACTATGGCTACACCTTC	CASSADSNYGYTF
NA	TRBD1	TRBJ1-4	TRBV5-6	TGTGCCAGCAGACAAACAGGGGACGGCGCAACTAATGAAAAACTGTTTTTT	CASRQTGDGATNEKLFF
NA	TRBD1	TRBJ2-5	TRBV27	TGTGCCAGCAGTTCCGGGACAGGGGGCTTCGAGACCCAGTACTTC	CASSSGTGGFETQYF
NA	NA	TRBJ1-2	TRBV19	TGTGCCAGTAGTATTTTAGGGGGGGCTAACTATGGCTACACCTTC	CASSILGGANYGYTF
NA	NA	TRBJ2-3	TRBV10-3	TGTGCCATCAGACCATCGCCCCTAGCAAGTACGCAGTATTTT	CAIRPSPLASTQYF
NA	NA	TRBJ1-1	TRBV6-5	TGTGCCAGCAGTTCACACAGGCGGGGGAACACTGAAGCTTTCTTT	CASSSHRRGNTEAFF
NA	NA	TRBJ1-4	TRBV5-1	TGCGCCAGCAGCTTGGCCAGTAGGGGTGCTAATGAAAAACTGTTTTTT	CASSLASRGANEKLFF
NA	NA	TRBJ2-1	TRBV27	TGTGCCAGCAGCCTTATCATAGCCCCTGCTGCGAATGAGCAGTTCTTC	CASSLIIAPAANEQFF
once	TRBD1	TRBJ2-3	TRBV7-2	TGTGCCAGCAGCTTAGGGACAGGGACAGATACGCAGTATTTT	CASSLGTGTDTQYF